Presented here are 10 T cell receptor beta chains from one specimen sequenced in a study of shared clonotypes between healthy human individuals. Assay: immunoSEQ multiplex PCR; the TCRdb copy retains only in-frame clones and omits some. The sample has 450,000 or so clones, approximately 71% seen once. The specimen was PBMCs. The receptors here all came from a woman aged 40 to 55 in good health. Some clones in this sample may be carry-over from other donors' samples.

V and J are TRBV21-1 and TRBJ1-5. TRBV21-1 is recorded as a pseudogene. The CDR3 contains 17 residues. The CDR3 here is CASSKGRVPRGDQPQHF. The DNA of the CDR3 is TGTGCCAGCAGCAAGGGGAGGGTACCCCGTGGGGATCAGCCCCAGCATTTT.

In this sample, this clone turned up a few times. The V call is TRBV28, the J call TRBJ1-5, with D possibly being TRBD1 (5 bases). Looked up from germline, CDR1 is MDHEN and CDR2 is SYDVKM. V was trimmed by 7 bases and J by 2 bases, leaving 9 bases between them. The CDR3 is made up of 13 amino acids. The CDR3 region has the DNA TGTGCCAGCAAGAGGGGAGGCAATCAGCCCCAGCATTTT. Encoded protein: CASKRGGNQPQHF.

Notes on this clone: This probably arose from a read error, given a far larger clone one base away. V is TRBV6-5 and J is TRBJ1-5; D call uncertain. Trimming left V 11 bases short and J 7 bases short, with 15 bases between. Germline V gives CDR1 MNHEY, CDR2 SVGAGI. The CDR3 is 12 amino acids. The DNA for the CDR3 is TGTGCCGGCAATTTAGGGCCCCAGCCCCAGCATTTT. Protein product: CAGNLGPQPQHF.

The chain couples TRBV19 to TRBJ2-5; 9 bases align to TRBD1. This CDR3 contains 15 residues. Germline CDR1 reads LNHDA; CDR2 reads SQIVND (reference sequence). The junction had 3 bases not matched to a gene; V was cut back by 4 bases and J by 0 bases. CDR3 nucleotides: TGTGCCAGTAGTAAAGGGACAGGGTACCAAGAGACCCAGTACTTC. Its protein is CASSKGTGYQETQYF.

This clone showed up just once. A far larger clone is one base from this, pointing to a likely read error. The chain links TRBV29-1 to TRBJ1-1; D gene uncertain. Germline CDR1 reads SQVTM; CDR2 reads ANQGSEA. The CDR3 is 15 amino acids. The CDR3 DNA is TGCAGCGCCGATCCTCCTACAAGAGGGAACACTAAAGCTTTCTTT. As protein: CSADPPTRGNTKAFF.

The chain is built from TRBV5-4 and TRBJ2-1; D not certain. The V and J ends lost 0 bases and 8 bases respectively, with 12 bases between them. The germline V gene has CDR1 SGHNT and CDR2 YYREEE (reference sequence). The CDR3 contains 14 residues. The CDR3 region has the DNA TGTGCCAGCAGCTTGGGTTCTAGTTACTATGAGCAGTTCTTC. Residues: CASSLGSSYYEQFF.

The chain carries TRBV7-3 and TRBJ2-1; 9 bases line up with TRBD2. Germline V gives CDR1 SGHTA, CDR2 FQGTGA. With V trimmed by 5 bases and J by 6 bases, 5 bases remained unmatched. CDR3 length: 14 amino acids. The CDR3 DNA reads as TGTGCCAGCAGCACAGGACTAGCGCCCAATGAGCAGTTCTTC. Its protein product is CASSTGLAPNEQFF.

The chain carries TRBV7-2 and TRBJ2-5; 11 bases match TRBD2. The ends lost 3 bases at V and 4 bases at J; junction bases unmatched: 7. The CDR3 totals 16 residues. The germline V gene has CDR1 SGHTA and CDR2 FQGNSA. CDR3 sequence: CASSLVSTSGIETQYF. The DNA for the CDR3 is TGTGCCAGCAGCTTGGTATCGACTAGCGGGATAGAGACCCAGTACTTC.

The rearrangement uses TRBV30 and TRBJ1-5; tentative D call: TRBD1 (5 bases). The CDR3 covers 14 residues. Per germline, CDR1 GTSNPN and CDR2 SVGIG (reference sequence). V lost 5 bases and J 2 bases, leaving 13 bases between the germline ends. CDR3 residues: CAWGEGQGNQPQHF. For the CDR3, the DNA is TGTGCCTGGGGGGAGGGGCAGGGCAATCAGCCCCAGCATTTT.

The chain employs TRBV7-9 and TRBJ1-1; possibly TRBD1 for D (5 bases). CDR3 length: 15 amino acids. Germline V gives CDR1 SEHNR, CDR2 FQNEAQ (reference sequence). Trimming stripped 0 bases from V and 0 bases from J, with 8 bases between. CDR3 bases: TGTGCCAGCAGCTTAGCGCAGGGTTTGAACACTGAAGCTTTCTTT. Translated: CASSLAQGLNTEAFF.